What follows are 31 T cell receptor beta chains derived from one specimen sequenced in a study of cytomegalovirus exposure and HLA in healthy donors. A multiplex PCR was run with 60 Vbeta primers and 13 Jbeta primers. The repertoire was sequenced with immunoSEQ multiplex PCR; TCRdb's copy has only in-frame clones and lacks some. The table records 150,000 to 200,000 clones, about 86% of them present only once. What was sequenced was PBMCs. These receptors all stem from a woman aged 18-35 years in good health and CMV-seronegative.

The chain employs TRBV19 and TRBJ2-1, with D perhaps matching TRBD2 (5 bases). The CDR3 covers 14 residues. Trimming took off 3 bases at V and 0 bases at J, with 6 bases between the two ends. Germline CDR1 is LNHDA and CDR2 is SQIVND (reference sequence). As DNA, the CDR3 is TGTGCCAGTAGTATGAGGGTCTCCTACAATGAGCAGTTCTTC. It yields the protein CASSMRVSYNEQFF.

Comment on this clone: Compared with germline, one end of the junction differs, possibly owing to a read error. In DNA form, the CDR3 reads TGTGCCAGCAGCTCCTTAGGAAGAGCATTGGGTAACTATGGCTACCCCTTC. Translated: CASSSLGRALGNYGYPF. The genes are TRBV5-6 and TRBJ1-2, with D uncertain. From germline, CDR1 is SGHDT and CDR2 YYEEEE. The CDR3 spans 17 residues.

This chain joins TRBV10-2 and TRBJ2-2, with D perhaps TRBD2 (6 bases). The CDR3 sequence is 15 residues long. Germline-derived CDR1 and CDR2 are WSHSY and SAAADI. V was clipped by 5 bases and J by 5 bases, with 15 bases between them. CDR3 sequence (DNA): TGCGCCAGCAGTAGGCTCAGGGAGGAAACCGGGGAGCTGTTTTTT. Translated, it gives CASSRLREETGELFF.

The gene calls are TRBV6-1 and TRBJ1-5; D perhaps matches TRBD1 (6 bases). This CDR3 has 18 residues. V lost 3 bases and J 1 base, leaving 19 bases between the germline ends. The V gene's germline CDR1 is MNHNS and CDR2 SASEGT. CDR3 protein: CASSDHGGGGASNQPQHF. The CDR3 coding sequence is TGTGCCAGCAGTGATCACGGTGGGGGGGGCGCGAGCAATCAGCCCCAGCATTTT.

In nucleotides, the CDR3 is TGTGCCAGCAGTTTCTTAATCACCGGGACAGGGTACTATGGCTACACCTTC. It codes for CASSFLITGTGYYGYTF. The chain joins TRBV28 to TRBJ1-2; 9 bases map to TRBD1. The CDR3 runs to 17 residues. Per the germline V gene, CDR1 is MDHEN and CDR2 is SYDVKM. V lost 3 bases and J lost 3; bases outside the gene matches: 11.

The CDR3 DNA reads as TGTGCCAGCAGCGCACGTCCCGGGACTAGCGGGGGGGGGAATGAGCAGTTCTTC. Its translation: CASSARPGTSGGGNEQFF. This chain links TRBV5-6 with TRBJ2-1; 16 nucleotides agree with TRBD2. This CDR3 has 18 residues. Looked up from germline, CDR1 is SGHDT and CDR2 is YYEEEE. The trim removed 4 bases at V and 7 bases at J, leaving 11 bases unmatched.

The gene calls are TRBV11-1 and TRBJ2-5, with 8 bases that match TRBD2. The germline V gene encodes CDR1 SGHAT and CDR2 FQDESV (reference sequence). This CDR3 is 16 amino acids long. Unmatched junction bases numbered 6, after V lost 2 bases and J lost 1 base. CDR3 in amino acids: CASSLTTAGGQETQYF. DNA of the CDR3: TGTGCCAGCAGCTTAACAACTGCGGGGGGCCAAGAGACCCAGTACTTC.

V gene TRBV7-3 combines with J gene TRBJ2-1; TRBD2 matches 7 bases. CDR1 and CDR2 from the germline V gene are SGHTA and FQGTGA. This CDR3 is 19 amino acids long. The V gene end was trimmed by 4 bases and the J gene end by 1 base; junction bases not matched to a gene: 16. The CDR3 nucleotides are TGTGCCAGCAGCTCCCGGGGGGAGGGTGGGAGCGGGTCCTACAATGAGCAGTTCTTC. Its protein is CASSSRGEGGSGSYNEQFF.

V and J are TRBV19 and TRBJ1-2; no reliable D call. Looked up from germline, CDR1 is LNHDA and CDR2 is SQIVND (reference sequence). V lost 3 bases and J lost 4, with 9 bases in between. The length of the CDR3 is 13 residues. The CDR3: CASSMEAGYGYTF. In DNA, the CDR3 is TGTGCCAGTAGTATGGAGGCTGGCTATGGCTACACCTTC.

This sequence joins TRBV14 and TRBJ1-2, with D perhaps matching TRBD1 (5 bases). The V end lost 4 bases, the J end lost 0 bases, and 15 bases lay between the germline ends. The CDR3 loop spans 16 amino acids. CDR1 is SGHDN, CDR2 FVKESK, per germline. Written as DNA, the CDR3 is TGTGCCAGCAGCCGGCGTTCAGGGCGAGCTAACTATGGCTACACCTTC. Encoded protein: CASSRRSGRANYGYTF.

The V gene is TRBV18, the J gene TRBJ2-5, with 7 bases fitting TRBD1. Germline V lookup: CDR1 KGHSH, CDR2 LQKENI. After removal of 2 bases from V and 9 bases from J, the junction contained 3 bases not matched to a gene. The CDR3 is 12 residues long. The CDR3 region is CASSPDREPQYF. The CDR3 nucleotides read TGTGCCAGCTCACCAGACAGGGAGCCCCAGTACTTC. Variable domain in full (rest from reference TRBV18 and TRBJ2-5): NAGVMQNPRHLVRRRGQEARLRCSPMKGHSHVYWYRQLPEEGLKFMVYLQKENIIDESGMPKERFSAEFPKEGPSILRIQQVVRGDSAAYFCASSPDREPQYFGPGTRLLVL.

The chain joins TRBV5-6 to TRBJ1-3; D is unclear. Trimming left V 0 bases short and J 0 bases short, with 10 bases between. The germline V gene has CDR1 SGHDT and CDR2 YYEEEE. This CDR3 has 16 residues. The CDR3 loop reads CASSLGRRPSGNTIYF. In DNA form, the CDR3 reads TGTGCCAGCAGCTTGGGGAGGAGGCCCTCTGGAAACACCATATATTTT.

V is TRBV30 and J is TRBJ2-1; 7 bases fit TRBD1. Per the germline V gene, CDR1 is GTSNPN and CDR2 is SVGIG (reference sequence). The V segment lost 3 bases and the J segment 4 bases; nucleotides outside the gene matches: 12. The CDR3 length is 16 residues. CDR3 sequence reads: CAWSPFSGQSYNEQFF. CDR3 nucleotide sequence: TGTGCCTGGAGCCCTTTTTCGGGACAGAGTTACAATGAGCAGTTCTTC.

The chain has TRBV9 and TRBJ2-5, with TRBD2 identical over 7 bases. The ends lost 3 bases at V and 10 bases at J; junction bases unmatched: 6. The CDR3 consists of 12 residues. In germline, CDR1 is SGDLS, CDR2 YYNGEE. This chain's CDR3 is CASSAMGEGQYF. The CDR3 coding sequence is TGTGCCAGCAGCGCGATGGGGGAGGGCCAGTACTTC.

The chain is built from TRBV28 and TRBJ2-1; D unclear. This CDR3 has 13 amino acids. Germline assignment: CDR1 MDHEN and CDR2 SYDVKM. Trimming took off 1 base at V and 12 bases at J, with 13 bases between the two ends. The CDR3 nucleotides are TGTGCCAGCAGTTTATCACCTGGCCTAGGGCAGTTCTTC. This encodes CASSLSPGLGQFF.

The rearrangement uses TRBV19 and TRBJ1-3; D might be TRBD1 (5 bases). The V gene lost 7 bases and the J gene lost 4 bases, with 11 bases spanning the gap. This CDR3 contains 13 residues. The germline V gene encodes CDR1 LNHDA and CDR2 SQIVND (reference sequence). CDR3 amino acids: CASTETAGNTIYF. CDR3 DNA sequence: TGTGCCAGTACAGAGACAGCAGGAAACACCATATATTTT.

The rearrangement uses TRBV19 and TRBJ2-7; the match to TRBD1 covers 12 bases. Germline CDR1 and CDR2: LNHDA and SQIVND (reference sequence). After removal of 5 bases from V and 4 bases from J, the junction contained 9 bases not matched to a gene. This CDR3 has 16 residues. CDR3 in amino acids: CASSPPGQGASYEQYF. The CDR3 DNA sequence: TGTGCCAGTAGTCCTCCGGGACAGGGGGCCTCGTACGAGCAGTACTTC.

The chain joins TRBV29-1 to TRBJ1-6, with 7 bases aligning to TRBD1. Trimming took 4 bases from V and 8 from J; bases not matched to a gene: 8. The CDR3 has 14 residues. In germline, CDR1 is SQVTM, CDR2 ANQGSEA. In nucleotides, the CDR3 is TGCAGCGTTGGACAGGGAGGCAGTGATTCACCCCTCCACTTT. Translation gives CSVGQGGSDSPLHF.

This sequence joins TRBV19 and TRBJ1-5, with a weak D call TRBD1 (6 bases). The CDR3 spans 17 residues. Trimming cost V 7 bases and J 6 bases, with 25 bases left between them. Germline-derived CDR1 and CDR2 are LNHDA and SQIVND (reference sequence). The CDR3 spells CASKSQGIRRRGQPQHF. The DNA for the CDR3 is TGTGCCAGTAAGTCTCAGGGGATCCGGAGACGCGGTCAGCCCCAGCATTTT.

V gene TRBV29-1 combines with J gene TRBJ2-1; the D is unclear. There are 14 residues in the CDR3. Germline CDR1 and CDR2: SQVTM and ANQGSEA. The ends were cut back, 1 base at V and 10 bases at J, with 17 bases in the middle. CDR3 in DNA: TGCAGCGTTGAAGTCCTAAATCTCTACGGGGAGCAGTTCTTC. It codes for CSVEVLNLYGEQFF.

This clone was recorded a few times. The rearrangement links TRBV21-1 to TRBJ2-3; the table's TRBD2 call for D was not verified on the DNA. TRBV21-1 is deemed a pseudogene. This CDR3 has 17 residues. CDR3 loop: CASSKKGRLAGYDTQYF. The CDR3 coding sequence is TGTGCCAGCAGCAAAAAAGGGCGACTAGCGGGGTACGATACGCAGTATTTT.

The chain links TRBV6-1 to TRBJ2-1, with D unresolved. The CDR3 has 15 residues. V lost 2 bases, J lost 0 bases, and 8 bases lay in between. CDR1 and CDR2 (germline): MNHNS, SASEGT. CDR3 loop: CASSETPSSYNEQFF. DNA of the CDR3: TGTGCCAGCAGTGAAACCCCGAGCTCCTACAATGAGCAGTTCTTC.

This clone has just a few counts. V usage is TRBV6-1 and J usage is TRBJ1-4; TRBD1 matches at 10 bases. CDR1 is MNHNS and CDR2 is SASEGT in the germline V gene. The CDR3 spans 17 residues. V lost 4 bases and J lost 4; bases outside the gene matches: 9. The CDR3 region is CASSARTGGPFNEKLFF. In nucleotides, the CDR3 is TGTGCCAGCAGTGCTAGGACAGGGGGACCCTTTAATGAAAAACTGTTTTTT.

J is TRBJ1-6 and V is TRBV2; 9 bases align to TRBD1. The CDR3 sequence is 14 residues long. Germline CDR1 is SNHLY and CDR2 is FYNNEI. V lost 6 bases and J lost 8; bases outside the gene matches: 5. The chain's CDR3 is CASSPQGADSPLHF. The CDR3 DNA is TGTGCCAGCAGCCCACAGGGGGCGGATTCACCCCTCCACTTT.

The chain uses TRBV9 and TRBJ1-1; D unresolved. V was shortened by 3 bases and J by 4 bases, with 16 bases between the two germline ends. The germline V gene encodes CDR1 SGDLS and CDR2 YYNGEE. The CDR3 spans 15 residues. The CDR3: CASSADPNIFTEAFF. The CDR3 region has the DNA TGTGCCAGCAGCGCAGATCCCAACATTTTCACTGAAGCTTTCTTT. The variable domain in full, with the rest retrieved from reference TRBV9 and TRBJ1-1, is DSGVTQTPKHLITATGQRVTLRCSPRSGDLSVYWYQQSLDQGLQFLIQYYNGEERAKGNILERFSAQQFPDLHSELNLSSLELGDSALYFCASSADPNIFTEAFFGQGTRLTVV.

The chain is built from TRBV5-5 and TRBJ1-1; D not certain. This CDR3 region has 12 residues. CDR1 and CDR2 from the germline V gene are SGHKS and YYEKEE (reference sequence). V was trimmed by 2 bases and J by 3 bases, leaving 5 bases between them. This CDR3 reads CASSFQDTEAFF. In DNA, the CDR3 is TGTGCCAGCAGCTTCCAGGACACTGAAGCTTTCTTT.

CDR3 sequence reads: CASSVGTALDGELFF. CDR3 nucleotides: TGTGCCAGCAGCGTAGGGACAGCCCTCGACGGGGAGCTGTTTTTT. The chain joins TRBV9 to TRBJ2-2; D possibly corresponds to TRBD1 (6 bases). Germline CDR1 reads SGDLS; CDR2 reads YYNGEE. Trimming removed 0 bases at V and 7 bases at J, with 13 bases between. The CDR3 has 15 residues.

Only one count was recorded for this clone. The chain recombines TRBV7-9 with TRBJ1-3; D is unclear. CDR3 length: 15 amino acids. Per germline, CDR1 SEHNR and CDR2 FQNEAQ (reference sequence). The V end lost 3 bases, the J end lost 2 bases, and 11 bases lay between the germline ends. In DNA form, the CDR3 reads TGTGCCAGCAGCTTGACTGGCGGGGCTGGAAACACCATATATTTT. Its translation: CASSLTGGAGNTIYF.

The chain employs TRBV29-1 and TRBJ1-2, with TRBD1 matching 7 bases. Germline V gene sequence: CDR1 SQVTM, CDR2 ANQGSEA. The CDR3 is 14 residues long. V lost 7 bases, J lost 0 bases, and 8 bases stayed unmatched. Here the CDR3 reads CSGGQTSANYGYTF. The CDR3 DNA reads as TGCAGCGGGGGACAGACGTCCGCTAACTATGGCTACACCTTC.

The chain uses TRBV15 and TRBJ2-3; D is uncertain. The germline V gene has CDR1 LNHNV and CDR2 YYDKDF (reference sequence). Trimming left V 5 bases short and J 6 bases short, with 18 bases between. The length of the CDR3 is 15 residues. The CDR3 region has the DNA TGTGCCACCAGCGCGAGCCCATCGCGGCCGGATACGCAGTATTTT. Amino acid sequence: CATSASPSRPDTQYF.

The chain links TRBV19 to TRBJ2-7; TRBD1 agrees at 7 bases. Germline CDR1 is LNHDA and CDR2 is SQIVND (reference sequence). CDR3 size: 14 residues. With V trimmed by 1 base and J by 2 bases, 2 bases remained unmatched. This CDR3 reads CASSIGTGPYEQYF. As DNA, the CDR3 is TGTGCCAGTAGTATAGGGACAGGTCCCTACGAGCAGTACTTC.